The rows below give T cell receptor beta chains drawn from one sample of a study of cytomegalovirus exposure and HLA in healthy donors. Clones were read by immunoSEQ multiplex PCR, and TCRdb kept only the in-frame ones, dropping some. The data contain around 140,000 clones, 70% to 85% of them singletons. The sequencing sample was made of PBMCs. The receptors originated from a man younger than 45 in good health and CMV-seropositive. CDR3s include the opening cysteine and the closing phenylalanine or tryptophan. Fields, in order: clone size, V gene, D gene, J gene, CDR3 length, CDR3 protein, CDR3 DNA. D genes are given only for firm matches. Size is omitted from some rows. Given values are once, few, many or a class for expanded clones.

clone_size: NA; v_call: TRBV6-4; d_call: NA; j_call: TRBJ2-2; cdr3_length: 16; cdr3_aa: CASPRWGAGDTGELFF; cdr3_nt: TGTGCCAGCCCCCGATGGGGGGCGGGGGACACCGGGGAGCTGTTTTTT
clone_size: few; v_call: TRBV6-5; d_call: TRBD2; j_call: TRBJ2-1; cdr3_length: 15; cdr3_aa: CASSYSASGRKARFF; cdr3_nt: TGTGCCAGCAGTTACAGCGCTAGCGGGAGGAAGGCACGGTTCTTC
clone_size: NA; v_call: TRBV5-4; d_call: TRBD1; j_call: TRBJ1-2; cdr3_length: 16; cdr3_aa: CASSPGQGYTNYGYTF; cdr3_nt: TGTGCCAGCAGCCCAGGACAGGGGTATACCAACTATGGCTACACCTTC
clone_size: NA; v_call: TRBV7-6; d_call: NA; j_call: TRBJ2-7; cdr3_length: 13; cdr3_aa: CASSLAEPYEQYF; cdr3_nt: TGTGCCAGCAGCTTAGCGGAGCCCTACGAGCAGTACTTC
clone_size: NA; v_call: TRBV6-1; d_call: TRBD1; j_call: TRBJ1-5; cdr3_length: 15; cdr3_aa: CASKTGQGDNQPQHF; cdr3_nt: TGTGCCAGCAAAACCGGACAGGGAGACAATCAGCCCCAGCATTTT
clone_size: few; v_call: TRBV29-1; d_call: TRBD2; j_call: TRBJ2-2; cdr3_length: 12; cdr3_aa: CSVRGEAGELFF; cdr3_nt: TGCAGCGTCCGGGGGGAGGCCGGGGAGCTGTTTTTT
clone_size: NA; v_call: TRBV28; d_call: TRBD1; j_call: TRBJ2-7; cdr3_length: 15; cdr3_aa: CASLSPGQGTYEQYF; cdr3_nt: TGTGCCAGCCTTTCCCCGGGACAGGGGACCTACGAGCAGTACTTC
clone_size: NA; v_call: TRBV27; d_call: NA; j_call: TRBJ2-2; cdr3_length: 16; cdr3_aa: CASSPQAGQTTGELFF; cdr3_nt: TGTGCCAGCAGTCCCCAGGCGGGACAGACCACCGGGGAGCTGTTTTTT
clone_size: NA; v_call: TRBV9; d_call: NA; j_call: TRBJ1-1; cdr3_length: 13; cdr3_aa: CASSVDDSPEAFF; cdr3_nt: TGTGCCAGCAGCGTTGATGACTCCCCTGAAGCTTTCTTT
clone_size: NA; v_call: TRBV28; d_call: NA; j_call: TRBJ2-5; cdr3_length: 14; cdr3_aa: CASSLSRAQETQYF; cdr3_nt: TGTGCCAGCAGTTTATCGAGAGCCCAAGAGACCCAGTACTTC
clone_size: NA; v_call: TRBV28; d_call: TRBD2; j_call: TRBJ2-5; cdr3_length: 15; cdr3_aa: CASRGLAGATETQYF; cdr3_nt: TGTGCCAGCAGGGGACTAGCGGGAGCTACGGAGACCCAGTACTTC
clone_size: NA; v_call: TRBV9; d_call: TRBD2; j_call: TRBJ2-1; cdr3_length: 15; cdr3_aa: CASSRGGSSYNEQFF; cdr3_nt: TGTGCCAGCAGTCGGGGGGGGAGCTCCTACAATGAGCAGTTCTTC
clone_size: NA; v_call: TRBV5-8; d_call: NA; j_call: TRBJ2-7; cdr3_length: 14; cdr3_aa: CASSRWSIPYEQYF; cdr3_nt: TGTGCCAGCAGCCGGTGGTCCATCCCCTACGAGCAGTACTTC
clone_size: NA; v_call: TRBV19; d_call: TRBD1; j_call: TRBJ1-2; cdr3_length: 14; cdr3_aa: CASSSTDRNYGYTF; cdr3_nt: TGTGCCAGTAGTTCAACGGACAGGAACTATGGCTACACCTTC
clone_size: NA; v_call: TRBV19; d_call: TRBD1; j_call: TRBJ1-5; cdr3_length: 20; cdr3_aa: CASSPQPRTGWSGSNQPQHF; cdr3_nt: TGTGCCAGTAGTCCCCAACCCAGGACAGGGTGGAGTGGAAGCAATCAGCCCCAGCATTTT
clone_size: NA; v_call: TRBV27; d_call: TRBD2; j_call: TRBJ2-7; cdr3_length: 14; cdr3_aa: CASSLKREDDEQYF; cdr3_nt: TGTGCCAGCAGTTTAAAGCGGGAGGACGACGAGCAGTACTTC
clone_size: NA; v_call: TRBV6-5; d_call: NA; j_call: TRBJ2-5; cdr3_length: 13; cdr3_aa: CASKEYSQETQYF; cdr3_nt: TGTGCCAGCAAGGAGTATAGCCAAGAGACCCAGTACTTC
clone_size: NA; v_call: TRBV6-6; d_call: TRBD1; j_call: TRBJ1-2; cdr3_length: 16; cdr3_aa: CASRSLTGVLNYGYTF; cdr3_nt: TGTGCCAGCAGATCCTTGACAGGGGTGTTGAACTATGGCTACACCTTC